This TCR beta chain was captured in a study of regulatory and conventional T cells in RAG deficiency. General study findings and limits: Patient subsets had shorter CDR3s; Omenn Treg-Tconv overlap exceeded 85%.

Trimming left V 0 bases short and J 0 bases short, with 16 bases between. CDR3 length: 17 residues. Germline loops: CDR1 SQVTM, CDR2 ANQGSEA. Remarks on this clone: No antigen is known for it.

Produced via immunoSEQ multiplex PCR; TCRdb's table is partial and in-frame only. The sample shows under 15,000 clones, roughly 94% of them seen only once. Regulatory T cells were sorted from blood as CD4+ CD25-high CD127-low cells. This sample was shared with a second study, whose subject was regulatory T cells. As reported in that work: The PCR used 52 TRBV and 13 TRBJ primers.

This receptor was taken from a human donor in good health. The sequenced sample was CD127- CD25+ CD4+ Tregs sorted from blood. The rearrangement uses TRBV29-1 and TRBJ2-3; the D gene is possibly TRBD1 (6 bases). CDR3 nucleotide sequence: TGCAGCGTTGAAGACCCAACAGGGTCGCGAAGCACAGATACGCAGTATTTT. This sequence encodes CSVEDPTGSRSTDTQYF.